This T cell receptor beta chain stems from a study of response to subunit inactivated influenza vaccine. Per the germline V gene, CDR1 is SQVTM and CDR2 is ANQGSEA. With 2 bases removed from V and 5 bases from J, the gap between germline ends came to 13 bases. The CDR3 spans 13 residues. This clonotype turned up a few times. Each CDR3 protein is one row after TCRdb ran MiXCR on the RT-PCR reads. The sample includes approximately 530,000 distinct CDR3 sequences, 7.5% to 8.5% of them seen just once. The chain couples TRBV29-1 to TRBJ2-7; D may be TRBD1 (6 bases). The receptor's source is a man between 50 and 75 years old who received an inactivated influenza vaccine. Sequencing was performed on PBMCs from blood, taken roughly 24 months after vaccination. The CDR3 nucleotides are TGCAGCGTTGAATTGTACAGGGAGAACGAGCAGTACTTC. Translated, it gives CSVELYRENEQYF.